The 28 T cell receptor beta chains given below trace back to one sample, sequenced in a study of blood T cells in healthy people across ages. A second PCR, run for about 7 to 11 cycles, used a sample-barcoded 5' primer plus a J-beta primer mix. TCRdb itself ran the 5' RACE reads through MiXCR, one entry per CDR3 protein. The table lists approximately 1.5 million distinct CDR3 sequences, 35% to 45% of them singletons. The sample was blood. All receptors come from a woman between 18 and 30 years old in good health.

This clonotype was seen more than once but under ten times. The CDR3 bases are TGTGCCAGCAGCGCCGGGGACAGGGCCAATGAGCAGTTCTTC. Its translation is CASSAGDRANEQFF. This chain uses TRBV9 with TRBJ2-1, with 9 bases fitting TRBD1. V lost 3 bases and J lost 6; bases outside the gene matches: 4. From germline, CDR1 is SGDLS and CDR2 YYNGEE. This CDR3 spans 14 amino acids.

This clonotype showed up many times. The J gene is TRBJ1-2, the V gene TRBV7-2, with unresolved D. There are 14 residues in the CDR3. Germline CDR1 SGHTA, CDR2 FQGNSA. Deletions cut 1 base from V and 4 bases from J, with 10 bases between. The CDR3 sequence: CASSLGTDFYGYTF. As DNA, the CDR3 is TGTGCCAGCAGCTTAGGTACCGACTTCTATGGCTACACCTTC.

This clonotype was detected a few times. The chain has TRBV7-8 and TRBJ1-2, with 8 bases matching TRBD1. Germline trimming cut 5 bases from V and 4 bases from J; bases unmatched to any gene: 15. Germline V gene lookup returns CDR1 SGHVS and CDR2 FQNEAQ. The CDR3 covers 17 residues. CDR3 coding DNA: TGTGCCAGCAGCCCGCGGACAGGGACTTCCTCTATCTATGGCTACACCTTC. This codes for CASSPRTGTSSIYGYTF. The full variable domain, with the rest looked up from reference TRBV7-8 and TRBJ1-2, is GAGVSQSPRYKVAKRGQDVALRCDPISGHVSLFWYQQALGQGPEFLTYFQNEAQLDKSGLPSDRFFAERPEGSVSTLKIQRTQQEDSAVYLCASSPRTGTSSIYGYTFGSGTRLTVV.

This clonotype has more than one count but fewer than ten. The chain employs TRBV11-1 and TRBJ2-1; TRBD2 matches at 12 bases. The germline V gene has CDR1 SGHAT and CDR2 FQDESV (reference sequence). V shed 4 bases and J 8 bases; nucleotides not matched to a gene: 6. CDR3 length equals 15 residues. In nucleotides, the CDR3 is TGTGCCAGCAGCTCGACTAGCGGGAGTCGTCATGAGCAGTTCTTC. Its protein is CASSSTSGSRHEQFF. Drawing the rest from reference TRBV11-1 and TRBJ2-1, the complete variable domain is EAEVAQSPRYKITEKSQAVAFWCDPISGHATLYWYRQILGQGPELLVQFQDESVVDDSQLPKDRFSAERLKGVDSTLKIQPAELGDSAMYLCASSSTSGSRHEQFFGPGTRLTVL.

This clonotype occurred once. Given a much more abundant clone one base away, this may be a read error. The rearrangement joins TRBV29-1 to TRBJ2-5, with 7 bases identical to TRBD1. The CDR3 runs 12 residues. Looked up from germline, CDR1 is SQVTM and CDR2 is ANQGSEA. Unmatched junction bases numbered 13, after V lost 7 bases and J lost 11 bases. CDR3 in DNA: TGCAGCGCCATAGACAGGGTTAATGAGCAGTACTTC. This codes for CSAIDRVNEQYF.

The chain couples TRBV12-3 or TRBV12-4 to TRBJ2-7, with D perhaps assigned TRBD1 or TRBD2 (5 bases each). V gave up 6 bases and J gave up 0 bases, with 12 bases separating them. This CDR3 region has 14 residues. The CDR3 DNA reads TGTGCCAGCAGAGCCCGGGACGGCTCCTACGAGCAGTACTTC. It yields the protein CASRARDGSYEQYF.

The chain recombines TRBV2 with TRBJ2-7; 7 bases line up with TRBD1. Per the germline V gene, CDR1 is SNHLY and CDR2 is FYNNEI. The CDR3 covers 15 residues. V gave up 3 bases and J gave up 6 bases; unmatched junction bases: 11. Here the CDR3 DNA reads TGTGCCAGCAGTGAGCTCGGGACAGTGGGGAGCGAGCAGTACTTC. Protein product: CASSELGTVGSEQYF.

The chain couples TRBV5-1 to TRBJ2-6, with 7 bases matching TRBD1. Germline V CDR1 and CDR2: SGHRS, YFSETQ. J was trimmed by 0 bases and V by 5 bases; bases with no gene match: 8. The CDR3 length is 17 residues. The CDR3 here is CASRAGTAASGANVLTF. CDR3 DNA: TGCGCCAGCAGGGCCGGGACAGCAGCCTCTGGGGCCAACGTCCTGACTTTC. The variable domain in full, with the rest retrieved from reference TRBV5-1 and TRBJ2-6, is KAGVTQTPRYLIKTRGQQVTLSCSPISGHRSVSWYQQTPGQGLQFLFEYFSETQRNKGNFPGRFSGRQFSNSRSEMNVSTLELGDSALYLCASRAGTAASGANVLTFGAGSRLTVL.

V gene TRBV12-3 or TRBV12-4 combines with J gene TRBJ1-5; D gene uncertain. The CDR3 has 19 residues. V shed 6 bases and J shed 0 bases, with 24 bases lying between them. CDR3 in amino acids: CASSRAPIRSQYSNQPQHF. The CDR3 nucleotides are TGTGCCAGCAGCCGAGCCCCAATCCGGTCCCAATATAGCAATCAGCCCCAGCATTTT.

This rearrangement joins TRBV5-1 to TRBJ1-2; tentative D call: TRBD1 (5 bases). The length of the CDR3 is 13 residues. Germline CDR1 is SGHRS and CDR2 is YFSETQ. Trimming shortened V by 0 bases and J by 7 bases, and 10 bases separated the two germline ends. The CDR3 DNA follows: TGCGCCAGCAGCTTGGACAGGTCCCTTGGCTACACCTTC. Its translation: CASSLDRSLGYTF.

This clonotype was counted only a few times. The chain combines TRBV20-1 with TRBJ1-2, with 7 bases matching TRBD1. Trimming removed 7 bases from V and 8 bases from J; junction bases left unmatched: 19. The CDR3 totals 15 residues. CDR1 and CDR2 from the germline V gene are DFQATT and SNEGSKA (reference sequence). CDR3 amino acids: CSVPDRKFLLGGYTF. The DNA for the CDR3 is TGCAGTGTCCCGGACAGGAAATTTTTATTAGGGGGCTACACCTTC.

The gene calls are TRBV7-8 and TRBJ2-1, with 15 bases that match TRBD2. Germline V gives CDR1 SGHVS, CDR2 FQNEAQ. This CDR3 is built from 17 residues. J gave up 7 bases and V 3 bases, and 7 bases lay outside the gene matches. CDR3 sequence reads: CASSFGTSGGPENEQFF. In nucleotides, the CDR3 is TGTGCCAGCAGCTTTGGGACTAGCGGGGGGCCGGAGAATGAGCAGTTCTTC. Combining the CDR3 with reference TRBV7-8 and TRBJ2-1 gives the whole variable domain GAGVSQSPRYKVAKRGQDVALRCDPISGHVSLFWYQQALGQGPEFLTYFQNEAQLDKSGLPSDRFFAERPEGSVSTLKIQRTQQEDSAVYLCASSFGTSGGPENEQFFGPGTRLTVL.

The chain links TRBV12-3 or TRBV12-4 to TRBJ2-7; D uncertain. Between the trimmed V and J ends, which lost 3 bases and 7 bases, there was a span of 16 bases. The length of the CDR3 is 14 residues. CDR3 protein: CASSLRRVDYEQYF. DNA for the CDR3: TGTGCCAGCAGTTTGCGTAGGGTGGATTATGAGCAGTACTTC.

The V call is TRBV20-1, the J call TRBJ2-3; D not certain. Trimming shortened V by 1 base and J by 6 bases, and 14 bases separated the two germline ends. The germline V gene has CDR1 DFQATT and CDR2 SNEGSKA (reference sequence). This CDR3 has 14 amino acids. The CDR3 spells CSARGPKLGDTQYF. CDR3 sequence (DNA): TGCAGTGCTAGAGGGCCCAAACTTGGGGATACGCAGTATTTT.

The count of this clonotype is one. The V and J genes are TRBV4-1 and TRBJ2-5; D possibly uses TRBD1 or TRBD2 (5 bases each). Per the germline V gene, CDR1 is MGHRA and CDR2 is YSYEKL. V was pared by 1 base and J by 11 bases, with 23 bases between. The CDR3 covers 16 residues. The chain's CDR3 is CASSQVGAGSGYEQYF. As DNA, the CDR3 is TGCGCCAGCAGCCAAGTTGGGGCTGGGAGTGGGTATGAGCAGTACTTC.

The V gene is TRBV7-9, the J gene TRBJ2-4; D gene uncertain. Trimming left V 0 bases short and J 5 bases short, with 8 bases between. Germline V gene data show CDR1 as SEHNR and CDR2 as FQNEAQ (reference sequence). The CDR3 runs 14 residues. The CDR3 nucleotides are TGTGCCAGCAGCTTAGCCGTCAGCCAAAACATTCAGTACTTC. Protein sequence: CASSLAVSQNIQYF.

The J gene is TRBJ2-3, the V gene TRBV7-2; 11 bases line up with TRBD2. With 4 bases clipped from V and 3 bases from J, the junction kept 12 bases outside the gene matches. This CDR3 is 18 amino acids long. CDR1 is SGHTA, CDR2 FQGNSA, per germline. CDR3 coding DNA: TGTGCCAGCAGCTATCGACTAGCGGGATCCGAGAGTACAGATACGCAGTATTTT. Translating gives CASSYRLAGSESTDTQYF.

The chain joins TRBV18 to TRBJ2-3; 9 bases line up with TRBD2. The germline V gene encodes CDR1 KGHSH and CDR2 LQKENI. V gave up 3 bases and J gave up 3 bases; unmatched junction bases: 7. CDR3 length: 16 amino acids. The CDR3 protein is CASSPELAGLTDTQYF. CDR3 nucleotides: TGTGCCAGCTCACCTGAGCTAGCGGGATTGACAGATACGCAGTATTTT.

The rearrangement uses TRBV29-1 and TRBJ2-6; D is unresolved. The CDR3 is 14 amino acids. V gave up 3 bases and J gave up 0 bases, with 6 bases separating them. CDR1 SQVTM and CDR2 ANQGSEA come from the germline V gene. The CDR3 protein is CSVDISSGANVLTF. The DNA of the CDR3 is TGCAGCGTTGATATCAGCTCTGGGGCCAACGTCCTGACTTTC.

Worth noting for this clonotype: A much larger clone sits a single nucleotide away, making a read error possible. The genes are TRBV2 and TRBJ2-7; 9 positions agree with TRBD1. The CDR3 spans 14 residues. Germline CDR1 SNHLY, CDR2 FYNNEI. The CDR3 loop is CASSETGGAYERYF. In DNA form, the CDR3 reads TGTGCCAGCAGTGAAACAGGGGGCGCCTACGAGCGGTACTTC. Complete variable domain (other parts from reference TRBV2 and TRBJ2-7): EPEVTQTPSHQVTQMGQEVILRCVPISNHLYFYWYRQILGQKVEFLVSFYNNEISEKSEIFDDQFSVERPDGSNFTLKIRSTKLEDSAMYFCASSETGGAYERYFGPGTRLTVT.

Turning to this clonotype: At one end the junction does not follow the germline gene, possibly because of a read error. The chain uses TRBV20-1 and TRBJ2-5; 9 nucleotides agree with TRBD2. The DNA end is more similar to TRBJ2-7, so the J call may be wrong. The CDR3 is 15 amino acids. Germline V gives CDR1 DFQATT, CDR2 SNEGSKA (reference sequence). The CDR3: CSTRDLAGVVHEQYF. The CDR3 DNA follows: TGCAGTACTAGAGATTTAGCGGGAGTGGTCCACGAGCAGTACTTC.

The CDR3 DNA reads as TGCAGTGCTGTCCACGTGTCTAGGGGGGCCAATGAGCAGTTCTTC. Translation: CSAVHVSRGANEQFF. This chain connects TRBV20-1 to TRBJ2-1, with D tentatively TRBD1 or TRBD2 (6 bases each). The CDR3 is made up of 15 amino acids. Trimming removed 5 bases at V and 6 bases at J, with 20 bases between. Germline-derived CDR1 and CDR2 are DFQATT and SNEGSKA (reference sequence).

This clonotype appeared a few times. The chain has TRBV4-1 and TRBJ1-1, with a weak D call TRBD1 (6 bases). CDR3 length equals 15 residues. From germline, CDR1 is MGHRA and CDR2 YSYEKL. Trimming left V 4 bases short and J 0 bases short, with 12 bases between. The CDR3: CASSLKGQLNTEAFF. The CDR3 DNA reads as TGCGCCAGCAGCCTAAAGGGACAACTGAACACTGAAGCTTTCTTT.

This clonotype appeared many times. The gene calls are TRBV29-1 and TRBJ1-2, with D hard to call. V lost 3 bases and J lost 3, with 14 bases in between. This CDR3 is 14 amino acids long. CDR1 is SQVTM, CDR2 ANQGSEA, per germline. This CDR3 is CSVESAKDYYGYTF. For the CDR3, the DNA is TGCAGCGTTGAGTCAGCCAAGGATTACTATGGCTACACCTTC.

This clonotype was recorded a few times. This chain uses TRBV2 with TRBJ1-6, with D hard to call. This CDR3 spans 13 amino acids. Germline values: CDR1 SNHLY, CDR2 FYNNEI. The V end lost 0 bases, the J end lost 10 bases, and 7 bases lay between the germline ends. In DNA form, the CDR3 reads TGTGCCAGCAGTGAAGCGCTTCGATCACCCCTCCACTTT. It specifies CASSEALRSPLHF.

This clonotype was detected a few times. The chain has TRBV20-1 and TRBJ1-2, with 9 bases fitting TRBD1. Per germline, CDR1 DFQATT and CDR2 SNEGSKA (reference sequence). This CDR3 is built from 15 residues. The V and J ends lost 1 base and 4 bases, in that order; junction bases with no gene match: 7. The CDR3 DNA is TGCAGTGCTAGAGCCGGGACAGGGAAGGTCTATGGCTACACCTTC. Protein product: CSARAGTGKVYGYTF.

To note about this clonotype: One end of the junction is discordant with germline, which a read error may explain. CDR3 nucleotides: TGCGCCAACAGCCGTCGAGACAGGGACGAAAAACTGTTTTTT. It translates to CANSRRDRDEKLFF. This rearrangement joins TRBV4-3 to TRBJ1-4, with 7 positions matching TRBD1. Germline CDR1 LGHNA, CDR2 YSLEER. This CDR3 is built from 14 residues.

Many counts were recorded for this clonotype. The chain combines TRBV20-1 with TRBJ2-1; the D is unclear. The CDR3 is 14 residues long. V dropped 4 bases and J dropped 0 bases, with 10 bases sitting between them. From germline, CDR1 is DFQATT and CDR2 SNEGSKA (reference sequence). In nucleotides, the CDR3 is TGCAGTGCTAAATTTCCCTTCTCCTACAATGAGCAGTTCTTC. Translated, it gives CSAKFPFSYNEQFF.